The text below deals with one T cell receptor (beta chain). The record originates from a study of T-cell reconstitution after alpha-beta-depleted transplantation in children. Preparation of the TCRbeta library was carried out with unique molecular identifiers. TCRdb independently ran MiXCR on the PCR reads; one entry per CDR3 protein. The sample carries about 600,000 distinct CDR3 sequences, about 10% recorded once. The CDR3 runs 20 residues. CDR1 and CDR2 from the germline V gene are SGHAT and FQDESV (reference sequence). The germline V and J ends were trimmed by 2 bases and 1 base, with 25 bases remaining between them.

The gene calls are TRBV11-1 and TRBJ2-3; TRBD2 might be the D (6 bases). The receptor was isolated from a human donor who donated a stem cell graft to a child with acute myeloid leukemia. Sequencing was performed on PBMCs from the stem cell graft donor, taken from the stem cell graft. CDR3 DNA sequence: TGTGCCAGCAGCTTAACCGCAGGTCCGGGACTTTTCGTCGGCACAGATACGCAGTATTTT. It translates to CASSLTAGPGLFVGTDTQYF.